Below, one TCR beta chain is given with its context. The target of this receptor is not known. Base qualities are not at hand, and no much larger clone is one base apart. The germline V gene encodes CDR1 GTSNPN and CDR2 SVGIG (reference sequence). From the cysteine through the phenylalanine, the CDR3 covers 14 amino acids. Only the CDR3 portion is preserved as DNA: 42 bases, with reading frame beginning at the first base. After removal of 1 base from V and 4 bases from J, the junction retains 4 bases not matched to a gene. The library was obtained by the immunoSEQ multiplex PCR assay. The multiplex PCR relied on a mix of 60 forward primers for TCR Vbeta segments and 13 reverse primers for TCR Jbeta segments. The CDR3 region of rearranged TCR beta genes was amplified from genomic DNA with a multiplex PCR assay. Amplified TCR beta libraries were sequenced as 87-base-pair reads on the Illumina HiSeq System. On the authors' methods: A later analysis tallied tens of millions of unique TCR beta chains across the 666 repertoires, and about 10 million of those chains were shared by two or more donors. Raw reads were error-corrected and collapsed into unique sequences with a nearest-neighbor algorithm that merged closely related sequences to remove PCR and sequencing errors. CDR3 sequences were aligned to IMGT reference sequences to assign V, D and J gene segments. For a sequence to be retained, a match of at least six nucleotides to both a V gene segment and a J gene segment was required. Rearrangements were called productive when the CDR3 lacked stop codons and stayed in frame with V and J; all others were non-productive. CDR3 was defined according to IMGT convention as the region running from the second conserved V-encoded cysteine to the conserved J-encoded phenylalanine. The earlier analysis of about 590 of the donors excluded sequences that lacked an unambiguous match to a single V gene segment. In an earlier analysis of a few hundred of the donors, V segments were called functional above 56.7% productive rearrangements and were called segregating when the between-donor standard deviation exceeded 5%. A statistical classification framework was built to diagnose cytomegalovirus status from the catalog of TCR beta chain sequences. V and J gene assignment, in a later analysis, came from comparing TCR nucleotide sequences with IMGT/GENE-DB human TR gene sequences. Using the TCRdist pipeline, a later analysis assigned CDR3 sequences along with most-parsimonious VDJ recombination scenarios. A later analysis defined each TCR beta chain by its CDR3 amino acid sequence plus V-gene family, and excluded reads lacking a unique V-gene family. To address suspected cross-contamination and a sequencing artifact, a later analysis removed under 600 highly shared, low-generation-probability nucleotide sequences. In a later analysis, a clonal expansion index for each public chain was calculated from normalized within-repertoire ranks of inferred template counts. In a later analysis, generation probabilities were computed using a VDJ recombination model fitted to out-of-frame rearrangements, and the results were checked against IGoR. Hypergeometric tests were used in a later analysis to score TCR-TCR, TCR-HLA and TCR-CMV co-occurrence, with a repertoire-size bias correction applied to the TCR pairs. A later analysis estimated false discovery rates by permuting HLA or CMV assignments 20 times. In a later analysis, co-occurring TCRs were grouped using DBSCAN, with TCRdist sequence similarity added in when clustering inside HLA-allele-positive subsets. Repertoires with fewer than 30,000 or more than 120,000 public chains were left out of co-occurrence clustering, as were about five repertoires with anomalous nucleotide sharing. This immuneACCESS table, as held by TCRdb, lists in-frame sequences with V and J called but not all clones. Of the missing ones, under half trace to an unresolved V gene in checked studies; the others have no known cause. For V, J and clone size, that table is used; D and trimming come from the DNA. Here the sample has 200,000 or so clones; roughly 83% occur a single time. The ten most abundant clones make up about 0.25% of the sample.

The record originates from a study of cytomegalovirus exposure and HLA in healthy donors (dated by TCRdb to about 2017). Some background on the complete study: An earlier analysis of several hundred of the donors reported roughly 270 Gb of sequence data and 117 million unique TCR beta sequences from approximately 180 million T cells. An early release that covered more than 550 HLA-typed donors contained around 300 gigabases of sequencing data and tens of millions of unique TCR sequences. The genetic ancestry cluster associated with self-reported Caucasian donors included about four fifths of the roughly 360 genotyped donors. The aim of the study was to test whether cataloging public T cell receptors could identify signatures of past pathogen exposure. The study used immunosequencing to profile the T cell repertoires of some 600 subjects and linked those repertoires to cytomegalovirus serostatus. A separate validation cohort of about 110 different subjects was used in addition to the roughly 700-subject first cohort. To predict cytomegalovirus infection status, the study combined high-throughput TCR immunosequencing, statistical association of individual TCRs with disease status, and machine learning. A later analysis re-examined previously published TCR beta repertoires from just over 650 donors and added high-resolution HLA genotyping to investigate patterns of TCR occurrence. Rather than drawing on any new phenotypic data, the later analysis identified candidate immune exposures from TCR beta sequences and the way those sequences occurred across donors. In an earlier analysis of 587 of the donors, high-throughput TCR beta sequencing was used to judge whether each TCR beta V gene segment behaved as functional or pseudogenic. Donor age, sex, ethnicity and CMV serostatus were compiled alongside the repertoire data. In a later genetic analysis, genome-wide SNP genotypes for about 65% of the roughly 700 donors were used, and that subset was treated as a discovery cohort. All discovery cohort repertoires had been generated on a single sequencing platform. HLA typing included class I and class II loci at four-digit resolution. Typing coverage differed by locus: A, B, C, DRB1 and DQB1 were typed in roughly 620-640 donors, DQA1 in about 560, DPA1 in 600 to 610, and DPB1 in about 450. About five DR-DQ haplotypes were treated as single units for association and clustering because of strong linkage in the cohort. Among some 400 genotyped donors of the cohort, an average of about 240,000 unique TCR beta nucleotide sequences was sequenced per donor, of which about 19% were non-productive. Study-wide conclusions, independent of this receptor: In vitro tests confirmed that three of the cytomegalovirus-associated TCR beta chains recognize cytomegalovirus antigens. At a false discovery rate of 0.05, a later analysis linked approximately 18,000 TCR beta sequences to specific HLA alleles. Some IMGT-functional V segments, including TRBV6-2 and TRBV6-3, could not be distinguished by the 87-base-pair reads and were therefore excluded. Correlated functional status among segregating V segments might be attributable to linkage disequilibrium, but an unknown experimental factor could not be ruled out. Roughly uniform sequencing depth across donors was assumed in presence/absence analyses, although this assumption may not hold. In a later analysis, most CMV-associated TCR beta chains were found to appear HLA-restricted, with HLA associations seemingly driven largely by CMV exposure. The study listed 150 to 200 TCR beta chains as associated with cytomegalovirus. Compared with the roughly 700-donor mean, donors in an Asian-associated ancestry cluster had fewer N-insertions in productive TCRs, according to a later genetic analysis. Assigning TCR associations to individual alleles was difficult when HLA alleles, especially DR and DQ, strongly co-occurred. In an earlier analysis of some 500 of the donors, most TCR beta V segments were observed in productive rearrangements about 87% or about 30% of the time, broadly matching IMGT annotations. Several of the top co-occurrence clusters appeared to be linked to parvovirus B19, influenza, CMV and Epstein-Barr virus, according to a later analysis. The sequencing pipeline was judged likely to have produced a cluster of highly shared sequence variants as a technical artifact. HLA typing was unavailable for some donors at each locus, so association tests used only the typed subset. In a later analysis, HLA-associated TCR beta chains were found to be more clonally expanded and to have lower generation probabilities than equally common non-associated chains. In a later genetic analysis, a missense DCLRE1C variant was associated with V-gene and J-gene trimming of TCR beta chains, and the association was replicated in an independent cohort. Immune exposure information for the cohort was limited to CMV serostatus. The classifier was reported to diagnose cytomegalovirus status with high specificity and sensitivity in both the original and validation cohorts. A further reported finding was that TCR beta sequences accurately predicted the HLA-A and HLA-B alleles for most subjects in the first cohort. Because counts were too low, around 17 rarely observed V segments, including chromosome 9 orphons, were left out of the earlier analysis of over 550 of the donors. In this cohort, only TCR beta chains were sequenced, and detectable features were limited by the absence of alpha or paired-chain data. In a later analysis, TCR association rates were found to vary across HLA loci, with the most associated TCRs seen for DRB1 alleles and the fewest for HLA-C alleles. Across donors, most TCR sequences were observed very rarely, whereas some public TCRs were present in many individuals. The authors suggested that the approach could potentially be extended to other disease states and immunological phenotypes.

The cohort was made up of approximately 670 healthy bone marrow donors. Cohort members were all nominally healthy when sampled, although unrecorded immune exposures were likely present. The donor tested CMV seronegative, placing the donor among the 350 or so seronegative members of the cohort. A peripheral blood sample was collected from each donor, and TCR beta sequencing was performed on peripheral blood mononuclear cells. Genomic DNA extraction from the blood cell samples was performed with the Qiagen DNeasy Blood Extraction Kit. The chain joins TRBV30 to TRBJ1-5; the central 7 bases match TRBD1. The sequence was obtained from a boy aged 5-17 years in good health and CMV-seronegative. Sequencing was carried out using PBMCs. The CDR3 protein: CAWSGRQGNQPQHF. At the DNA level, the sequence is TGTGCCTGGAGTGGAAGACAGGGAAATCAGCCCCAGCATTTT.